Below, 3 T cell receptor beta chains from the same sample are listed, as sequenced in a study of T-cell memory formation after mild COVID-19. TCRdb re-called the 5' RACE reads with MiXCR, one entry per CDR3 protein. The sample lists about half a million distinct CDR3 sequences; around a sixth were seen once. The sequenced material came from PBMCs or a T cell subset sorted from them (not recorded which). All receptors come from an adult woman who had mild COVID-19 (a few samples of this study predate the infection). Cell type and time point are not known.

The chain uses TRBV25-1 and TRBJ2-2; D not resolved. The germline V and J ends were trimmed by 0 bases and 0 bases, with 8 bases remaining between them. This CDR3 region has 16 residues. The germline V gene has CDR1 MGHDK and CDR2 SYGVNS. CDR3 DNA sequence: TGTGCCAGCAGTGAATATAAGGCCTCGAACACCGGGGAGCTGTTTTTT. Encoded protein: CASSEYKASNTGELFF. The entire variable domain, with the rest obtained from reference TRBV25-1 and TRBJ2-2, is as follows: EADIYQTPRYLVIGTGKKITLECSQTMGHDKMYWYQQDPGMELHLIHYSYGVNSTEKGDLSSESTVSRIRTEHFPLTLESARPSHTSQYLCASSEYKASNTGELFFGEGSRLTVL.

The gene calls are TRBV11-3 and TRBJ2-3; maybe TRBD1 (6 bases). The V end was cut by 0 bases, the J end by 9 bases, with 10 bases between. The CDR3 is 13 amino acids. The germline gives CDR1 SGHNT, CDR2 YENEEA. The CDR3 sequence is CASSLDPRGTQYF. In DNA form, the CDR3 reads TGTGCCAGCAGCTTAGACCCCAGGGGCACGCAGTATTTT.

The chain joins TRBV6-6 to TRBJ2-1; 16 positions agree with TRBD2. The junction had 7 bases not matched to a gene; V was cut back by 6 bases and J by 2 bases. Germline loops: CDR1 MNHNY, CDR2 SVGAGI (reference sequence). The CDR3 consists of 18 residues. This chain's CDR3 is CASRPGTSGRAPYNEQFF. The CDR3 DNA reads as TGTGCCAGCAGACCCGGGACTAGCGGGAGGGCTCCCTACAATGAGCAGTTCTTC.